This T cell receptor beta chain was retrieved from a study of T cell responses to AZD1222 COVID-19 vaccine. Study at large: Analyses pooled second doses at about 4 or about 12 weeks. Study conclusions and caveats: Spike-specific TCR breadth and depth rose after two AZD1222 doses. Baseline seropositivity occurred in only a handful of AZD1222 recipients.

The germline gives CDR1 MDHEN, CDR2 SYDVKM. This CDR3 is 21 amino acids long. The junction had 15 bases not matched to a gene; V was cut back by 5 bases and J by 2 bases. Some clones are missing from TCRdb's copy, which holds only in-frame ones; the method was immunoSEQ multiplex PCR. The sample consists of about 98,000 clones, more than 85% of them appearing once. Regarding this clone: Its antigen is as yet unknown.

Source: peripheral blood, taken on day 0 of AZD1222 vaccination. The receptor comes from an adult in good health. The chain uses TRBV28 and TRBJ2-6; 13 bases are a match to TRBD2. DNA of the CDR3: TGTGCCAGCAGTCTAACTCCGGGACTAGCGGGGCGACCCCCTGGGGCCAACGTCCTGACTTTC. Protein product: CASSLTPGLAGRPPGANVLTF. The whole variable domain, filled in from reference TRBV28 and TRBJ2-6, reads DVKVTQSSRYLVKRTGEKVFLECVQDMDHENMFWYRQDPGLGLRLIYFSYDVKMKEKGDIPEGYSVSREKKERFSLILESASTNQTSMYLCASSLTPGLAGRPPGANVLTFGAGSRLTVL.